This record looks at one T cell receptor (beta chain) sequence and its context. Antigen unknown. This entry comes from a study of T-cell reconstitution after alpha-beta-depleted transplantation in children. Notes on the study in general: About two months after transplant, alpha-beta T cells reportedly came from several hundred expanded graft clones. The authors attributed T-cell counts and diversity one year after transplant mostly to newly produced T cells.

The library targeted TCRbeta and was prepared with unique molecular identifiers. In TCRdb, the PCR reads were re-called with MiXCR into one record per CDR3 protein. The profile shows approximately 350,000 distinct CDR3 sequences, around 15% of them singletons. The CDR3 contains 15 residues. Germline V gene sequence: CDR1 MNHNS, CDR2 SASEGT. J was trimmed by 4 bases and V by 6 bases; bases with no gene match: 9. The starting material was PBMCs, mostly from graft donor cells, obtained 360 days after TCRalphabeta/CD19-depleted stem cell transplant. The V gene is TRBV6-1, the J gene TRBJ2-5; 9 bases line up with TRBD2. The receptor was derived from a male patient between 2 and 15 years old who had a stem cell transplant for acute lymphoblastic leukemia, so the T cells may come from the graft donor. CDR3 sequence (DNA): TGTGCCAGCAGCATTAGCGGGAGTGGTAGAGAGACCCAGTACTTC. Its protein product is CASSISGSGRETQYF.